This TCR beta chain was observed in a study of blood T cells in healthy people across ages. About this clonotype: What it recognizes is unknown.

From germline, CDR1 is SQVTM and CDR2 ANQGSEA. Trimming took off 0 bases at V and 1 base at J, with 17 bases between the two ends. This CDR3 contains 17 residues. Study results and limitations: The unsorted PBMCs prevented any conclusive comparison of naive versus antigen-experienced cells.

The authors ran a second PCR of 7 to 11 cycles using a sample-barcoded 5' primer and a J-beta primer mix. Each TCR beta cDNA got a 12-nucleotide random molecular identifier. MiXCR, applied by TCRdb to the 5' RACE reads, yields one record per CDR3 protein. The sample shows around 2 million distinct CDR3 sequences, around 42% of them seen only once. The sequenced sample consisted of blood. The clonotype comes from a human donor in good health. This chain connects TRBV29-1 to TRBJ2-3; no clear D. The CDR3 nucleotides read TGCAGCGTTGAAGATCGGAGAGGTTGGGCGGGCACAGATACGCAGTATTTT. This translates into CSVEDRRGWAGTDTQYF.